These T cell receptor beta chains were read from a single sample in a study of shared clonotypes between healthy human individuals. Clones were read by immunoSEQ multiplex PCR, and TCRdb kept only the in-frame ones, dropping some. The sample contains a few million clones, approximately 95% of which appear only once. The sample comprised naive CD4+ T cells from PBMCs. The receptors were gathered from a man in his late teens or twenties in good health. Some clones in this sample may be carry-over from other donors' samples. The conserved cysteine and the conserved F or W are not part of the CDR3 here. Clone sizes are given selectively: once, few, many, or a class where the clone is expanded.

>TRBJ2-2|.|TRBV9
ASSPRGANTGELF
>TRBJ2-5|.|TRBV14
ASSQFRVQRYQETQY
>TRBJ1-5|.|TRBV6-5
ASTTRVNQPQH
>TRBJ2-5|.|TRBV28
ASSSHDRASVGWTQY
>TRBJ1-4|.|TRBV29-1
SVGENEKLF
>TRBJ1-5|.|TRBV7-9
ASSLAPN
>TRBJ2-1|.|TRBV9
ASSVGTVTYNEQF
>TRBJ1-2|.|TRBV7-8
ASSSNRRTGYGYT
>TRBJ2-2|.|TRBV11-2
ASSPIGGRTGELF
>TRBJ2-5|.|TRBV7-7
ASSLHMSADQETQY
>TRBJ2-7|.|TRBV5-1
ASSIFPGTGASSYEQY
>TRBJ2-7|.|TRBV28
ASSWLAGDYEQY
>TRBJ1-5|.|TRBV4-3
ASSQSSSNQPQH
>TRBJ2-1|.|TRBV27
ASSTSRGRPLPNEQF
>TRBJ2-5|.|TRBV7-7
ASSFAGSDKTQY
>TRBJ2-3|.|TRBV30
AWRDGSGGDTQY
>TRBJ1-1|.|TRBV18
ASSSDRGGTEAF
>TRBJ1-4|once|TRBV18
ASSPPQAANEKLF
>TRBJ2-7|.|TRBV6-1
ASSEAGTGAYEQY
>TRBJ1-2|.|TRBV9
ASSVRTGNYGYT
>TRBJ2-2|.|TRBV5-1
ASSPATVPTGELF
>TRBJ2-7|.|TRBV11-2
ASSLTFRDYEQY
>TRBJ1-5|once|TRBV9
ASSVGHGNQPQH
>TRBJ2-7|.|TRBV6-5
ASSYSNAPEQY
>TRBJ1-2|.|TRBV28
ASSLTRGGYGYT
>TRBJ1-4|.|TRBV6-5
ASSGTATNEKLF
>TRBJ2-7|.|TRBV7-9
ASSLDYEQY
>TRBJ2-5|.|TRBV18
ASSPAGGETQY
>TRBJ1-4|.|TRBV28
ASSPTGATNEKLF
>TRBJ2-3|once|TRBV6-6
ASSPIKDTQY
>TRBJ1-5|.|TRBV6-4
ASRKDHYSNQPQH
>TRBJ1-3|.|TRBV28
ASSSTFSGNTIY
>TRBJ2-5|.|TRBV29-1
SVETSGRQTQY
>TRBJ1-2|.|TRBV5-1
ASRSQPTQGATSYGYT
>TRBJ2-2|.|TRBV28
ASTAYLKGSAGELF
>TRBJ2-7|.|TRBV11-2
AWSLLVGEQY
>TRBJ1-1|.|TRBV28
ASSSGGTENTEAF
>TRBJ1-1|.|TRBV7-2
ASSLGGSGTEAF
>TRBJ1-3|.|TRBV7-9
ASSSPGTAGNTIY
>TRBJ2-1|.|TRBV11-1
ASSSSSGAGVSSYNEQF
>TRBJ1-2|once|TRBV29-1
SVDPETETIPHGYT